A selection of T cell receptor beta chains follows, all from one sample in a study of T cell repertoires in cytomegalovirus infection. Each CDR3 protein gets one entry after TCRdb re-called the reads with MiXCR. In the table there are some 440,000 distinct CDR3 sequences, under 40% of which are singletons. The specimen sequenced was PBMCs. The receptor source for this set is a human donor in good health (CMV status not recorded). Some clones in this sample may be carry-over from other donors' samples. CDR3s include the opening cysteine and the closing phenylalanine or tryptophan.

J gene,V gene,CDR3 length,CDR3 protein
TRBJ1-1,TRBV9,14,CASSIRQSDTEAFF
TRBJ1-2,TRBV4-3,19,CASSQEVSLSRGPNYGYTF
TRBJ1-2,TRBV28,14,CASSLEDRNAGYTF
TRBJ2-1,TRBV29-1,15,CSVVWVGDSYNEQFF
TRBJ2-1,TRBV6-9,17,CASSFEQTSGGQNEQLF
TRBJ1-5,TRBV20-1,18,CSAFLRGGKINSNQPQHF
TRBJ1-5,TRBV19,13,CASENRGNQPQHF
TRBJ1-5,TRBV24-1,13,CATSAGINQPQHF
TRBJ2-7,TRBV28,12,CASSPPGTLPYF
TRBJ2-2,TRBV20-1,16,CSASISAATNTGELFF
TRBJ2-3,TRBV7-2,19,CASSLALPGTPLLTATPYF
TRBJ2-1,TRBV7-3,13,CASSWRQVGEQFF
TRBJ2-7,TRBV6-6,14,CASSGLAGVEEQYF
TRBJ1-1,TRBV7-6,13,CASSGPQGAEAFF
TRBJ1-4,TRBV11-2,14,CASCPGLANEKLFF
TRBJ2-6,TRBV7-8,17,CASSLQGILSGANVLTF
TRBJ2-1,TRBV29-1,14,CSVTGGSSYNEQFF
TRBJ2-3,TRBV7-2,12,CASSGGADTPYF
TRBJ1-5,TRBV4-1,15,CASSQGQSYNQPQHF
TRBJ2-7,TRBV7-8,18,CASSLLTRLAGGIHEQYF
TRBJ1-2,TRBV12-3/TRBV12-4,14,CASSVDRGLGGYTF
TRBJ2-1,TRBV27,14,CASKPGGTNNEQFF
TRBJ2-7,TRBV6-6,15,CASSQERQGTYEQYF
TRBJ2-1,TRBV4-1,16,CASSQHSAGGDNEQFF
TRBJ1-4,TRBV27,14,CASSLSTVPEKLFF
TRBJ1-1,TRBV29-1,11,CSVFRGAEAFF
TRBJ2-7,TRBV12-3/TRBV12-4,15,CASSHPRGGFYEQYF
TRBJ2-1,TRBV6-6,13,CASRESSGGEQFF
TRBJ2-5,TRBV12-3/TRBV12-4,14,CASTPRAAQETQYF
TRBJ2-1,TRBV5-4,16,CASSLDRGGSYNEQFF
TRBJ2-5,TRBV25-1,12,CASSELHETQYF
TRBJ1-2,TRBV7-8,16,CASSLGRTGTEFGYTF
TRBJ2-7,TRBV12-3/TRBV12-4,15,CASSLADRGLYEQYF
TRBJ1-2,TRBV6-6,16,CASRDPGGSTNYGYTF
TRBJ1-2,TRBV7-2,16,CASSLAQGGKNYGSTF
TRBJ2-3,TRBV2,12,CASSDITDTQYF
TRBJ2-1,TRBV7-9,15,CASSPRDRVENEQFF
TRBJ2-2,TRBV7-7,17,CASSLEALTSGPGELFF
TRBJ2-1,TRBV6-1,14,CAGKAGASYNEQFF
TRBJ2-7,TRBV12-3/TRBV12-4,13,CASRRQGGNEQYF
TRBJ1-3,TRBV5-4,14,CASSHWGNRDTIYF
TRBJ2-7,TRBV5-6,16,CASSAAGRARAYEQYF
TRBJ1-2,TRBV15,13,CATSRANSYGYTF
TRBJ2-7,TRBV11-2,16,CASRPRQGTVSYEQYF
TRBJ2-7,TRBV5-6,15,CASSWDSVLAYEQYF
TRBJ1-4,TRBV12-3/TRBV12-4,16,CASSSLGDRGYEKLFF
TRBJ2-7,TRBV6-5,13,CASSFYRGSEQYF
TRBJ2-7,TRBV5-1,14,CASSLEYRSYEQYF
TRBJ2-5,TRBV29-1,14,CSVVPRGARETQYF
TRBJ1-6,TRBV15,14,CATGQGSYNSPLHF
TRBJ1-5,TRBV24-1,16,CATSDNTGGSNQPQHF
TRBJ2-1,TRBV4-1,12,CSSSQGIDEQFF
TRBJ2-1,TRBV29-1,15,CSVSRLVDVDNEPFF
TRBJ1-6,TRBV4-1,15,CASSPGGQNNSPLHF
TRBJ2-1,TRBV4-1,14,CASSQVSDVDEQFF
TRBJ1-2,TRBV20-1,13,CSARDRGRNGYTF
TRBJ2-1,TRBV5-4,14,CASSHDARSNEQFF